Presented here are 14 T cell receptor beta chains from one specimen sequenced in a study of PD-1 blockade in mismatch repair-deficient tumors. Assay: immunoSEQ multiplex PCR; the TCRdb copy retains only in-frame clones and omits some. Counted here are tens of thousands of clones, around 80% occurring once; the ten biggest clones make up more than 2.5%. Sequencing used peripheral blood, obtained 4 weeks after starting pembrolizumab. These receptors all stem from an adult with mismatch repair-deficient cancer.

V is TRBV15 and J is TRBJ2-7; 9 positions agree with TRBD2. The J segment lost 0 bases and the V segment lost 4 bases, leaving 10 bases of the junction unmatched. The CDR3 is 17 amino acids. Per the germline V gene, CDR1 is LNHNV and CDR2 is YYDKDF (reference sequence). CDR3 loop: CATSTHKVAGDSYEQYF. DNA of the CDR3: TGTGCCACCAGCACCCATAAGGTAGCGGGAGACTCCTACGAGCAGTACTTC.

The chain recombines TRBV6-6 with TRBJ2-7, with D possibly being TRBD1 (5 bases). Trimming removed 7 bases from V and 7 bases from J, with 23 bases in between. From germline, CDR1 is MNHNY and CDR2 SVGAGI (reference sequence). The CDR3 totals 15 residues. CDR3 sequence: CASIDQDTGVLEQYF. Written as DNA, the CDR3 is TGTGCCAGCATTGACCAGGACACTGGCGTTTTGGAGCAGTACTTC.

The chain is built from TRBV27 and TRBJ2-2; 11 positions match TRBD2. With 5 bases clipped from V and 7 bases from J, the junction kept 9 bases outside the gene matches. This CDR3 has 16 amino acids. CDR1 and CDR2 from the germline V gene are MNHEY and SMNVEV (reference sequence). As DNA, the CDR3 is TGTGCCAGCAGTCCTAGACTAGCGGGATCCCACGGGGAGCTGTTTTTT. This sequence encodes CASSPRLAGSHGELFF.

The CDR3 protein is CASSVKGGLGQGIETQYF. The CDR3 bases are TGTGCCAGCAGCGTAAAGGGGGGGCTAGGGCAGGGGATAGAGACCCAGTACTTC. The chain joins TRBV9 to TRBJ2-5; D possibly corresponds to TRBD2 (7 bases). This CDR3 region has 18 residues. Trimming removed 1 base from V and 4 bases from J, with 23 bases in between. Germline lookup yields CDR1 SGDLS and CDR2 YYNGEE.

This clone was counted a single time. V usage is TRBV5-4 and J usage is TRBJ2-2; 9 bases agree with TRBD1. The CDR3 consists of 15 residues. Trimming removed 3 bases from V and 7 bases from J; junction bases left unmatched: 7. Germline lookup yields CDR1 SGHNT and CDR2 YYREEE (reference sequence). CDR3 region: CASSSGTGRNGELFF. The CDR3 DNA sequence: TGTGCCAGCAGCTCGGGGACAGGGAGGAACGGGGAGCTGTTTTTT.

This clone was counted between two and nine times. The J gene is TRBJ2-7, the V gene TRBV28, with 9 nucleotides matching TRBD1. The CDR3 is 17 residues long. J lost 2 bases, V lost 6 bases, and 14 bases had no gene match. Germline V CDR1 and CDR2: MDHEN, SYDVKM. The CDR3 reads CASSEGGGTGYPYEQYF. The CDR3 DNA is TGTGCCAGCAGCGAGGGGGGAGGGACAGGGTATCCCTACGAGCAGTACTTC.

This chain uses TRBV19 with TRBJ2-1, with D maybe TRBD2 (6 bases). The V end was cut by 3 bases, the J end by 5 bases, with 11 bases between. The V gene's germline CDR1 is LNHDA and CDR2 SQIVND (reference sequence). The CDR3 is made up of 14 amino acids. The CDR3 reads CASSMEGLNNEQFF. Here the CDR3 DNA reads TGTGCCAGTAGTATGGAGGGACTCAACAATGAGCAGTTCTTC.

This rearrangement joins TRBV4-1 to TRBJ2-3, with unresolved D. CDR3 length: 16 residues. V was pared by 1 base and J by 5 bases, with 16 bases between. The germline V gene has CDR1 MGHRA and CDR2 YSYEKL. CDR3 sequence: CASSQVGVEAVDTQYF. The DNA of the CDR3 is TGCGCCAGCAGCCAAGTTGGGGTTGAGGCGGTAGATACGCAGTATTTT.

The chain links TRBV18 to TRBJ1-1; D is undetermined. The CDR3 contains 13 residues. V lost 3 bases and J 5 bases, leaving 10 bases between the germline ends. Germline CDR1 reads KGHSH; CDR2 reads LQKENI. The CDR3 region is CASSPRVSTEAFF. CDR3 bases: TGTGCCAGCTCACCTAGGGTTTCAACTGAAGCTTTCTTT.

This rearrangement joins TRBV10-1 to TRBJ2-2; 9 bases map to TRBD2. Germline loops: CDR1 WNHNN, CDR2 SYGVQD (reference sequence). With 4 bases clipped from V and 3 bases from J, the junction kept 0 bases outside the gene matches. The length of the CDR3 is 14 residues. In DNA form, the CDR3 reads TGCGCCAGCAGTGCTAGCGGGGACACCGGGGAGCTGTTTTTT. Translating gives CASSASGDTGELFF.

This rearrangement joins TRBV4-2 to TRBJ2-1; 9 positions agree with TRBD1. V shed 2 bases and J 4 bases; nucleotides not matched to a gene: 3. This CDR3 has 15 residues. Germline loops: CDR1 LGHNA, CDR2 YNFKEQ. CDR3 amino acids: CASSQRTGAYNEQFF. CDR3 nucleotides: TGTGCCAGCAGCCAACGGACAGGGGCTTACAATGAGCAGTTCTTC.

The V and J genes are TRBV28 and TRBJ2-1, with TRBD1 matching 8 bases. V shed 3 bases, J shed 8 bases, and the junction held 6 bases outside the gene matches. Germline CDR1 reads MDHEN; CDR2 reads SYDVKM. This CDR3 spans 14 amino acids. Written as DNA, the CDR3 is TGTGCCAGCAGTTTCCCGGGACAGGTCCATGAGCAGTTCTTC. Protein product: CASSFPGQVHEQFF.

The chain is built from TRBV11-3 and TRBJ2-1, with TRBD2 identical over 9 bases. V shed 1 base, J shed 7 bases, and the junction held 8 bases outside the gene matches. The CDR3 length is 16 residues. Germline values: CDR1 SGHNT, CDR2 YENEEA. CDR3 residues: CASSLGGSGRGNEQFF. Written as DNA, the CDR3 is TGTGCCAGCAGCTTAGGTGGTAGCGGGAGAGGGAATGAGCAGTTCTTC.

V is TRBV9 and J is TRBJ1-2; unclear D gene. The CDR3 is 14 residues long. Deletions cut 0 bases from V and 4 bases from J, with 10 bases between. Looked up from germline, CDR1 is SGDLS and CDR2 is YYNGEE. This CDR3 reads CASSVAMGSYGYTF. CDR3 sequence (DNA): TGTGCCAGCAGCGTAGCAATGGGAAGCTATGGCTACACCTTC. Drawing the rest from reference TRBV9 and TRBJ1-2, the complete variable domain is DSGVTQTPKHLITATGQRVTLRCSPRSGDLSVYWYQQSLDQGLQFLIQYYNGEERAKGNILERFSAQQFPDLHSELNLSSLELGDSALYFCASSVAMGSYGYTFGSGTRLTVV.